This T cell receptor beta chain is drawn from a study of blood T cells in healthy people across ages. Turning to this clonotype: Its antigen is as yet unknown.

The CDR3 contains 15 residues. V was trimmed by 3 bases and J by 3 bases, leaving 15 bases between them. Study outcomes and limitations: Both higher diversity and more naive CD4+ cells marked long-lived donors when set against aged donors. Conclusively comparing naive with antigen-experienced cells was impossible with unsorted PBMCs. The percentage of naive T cells correlated strongly with TCR beta diversity.

Then a second PCR, running about 6 to 11 cycles, was carried out with a sample-barcoded 5' primer and a J-beta primer mix. TCRdb reanalysed the 5' RACE reads using MiXCR and keeps one entry per CDR3 protein. The sample consists of under 950,000 distinct CDR3 sequences, approximately 21% of them appearing once. Sequenced material: blood. The chain links TRBV12-3 or TRBV12-4 to TRBJ2-7, with a weak D call TRBD2 (6 bases). This TCR was sampled from a man in his 70s in good health. The CDR3: CASSFEAVEGYEQYF. As DNA, the CDR3 is TGTGCCAGCAGTTTCGAGGCCGTGGAGGGCTACGAGCAGTACTTC.